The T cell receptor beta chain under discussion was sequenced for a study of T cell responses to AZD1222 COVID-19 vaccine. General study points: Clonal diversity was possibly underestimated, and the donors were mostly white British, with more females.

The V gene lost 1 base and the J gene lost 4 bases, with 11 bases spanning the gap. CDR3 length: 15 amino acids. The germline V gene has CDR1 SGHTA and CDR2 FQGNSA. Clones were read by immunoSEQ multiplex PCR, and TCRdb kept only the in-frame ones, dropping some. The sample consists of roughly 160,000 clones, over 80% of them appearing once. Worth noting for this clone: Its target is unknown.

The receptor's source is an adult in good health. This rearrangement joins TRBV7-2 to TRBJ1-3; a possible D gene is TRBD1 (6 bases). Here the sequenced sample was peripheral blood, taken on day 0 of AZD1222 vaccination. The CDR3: CASSLESQGGNTIYF. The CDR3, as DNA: TGTGCCAGCAGCTTAGAGTCACAGGGCGGAAACACCATATATTTT.